This record looks at one T cell receptor beta chain sequence and its context. A single record per CDR3 protein comes from TCRdb applying MiXCR to the 5' RACE reads. The repertoire has 35,000 to 40,000 distinct CDR3 sequences, 16% of them found once; the top ten carry about 49%. This sample was taken from a study of CD8 T cells in ankylosing spondylitis. V lost 4 bases and J lost 5; bases outside the gene matches: 5. The germline gives CDR1 SGHRS, CDR2 YFSETQ. This CDR3 spans 15 amino acids. This chain joins TRBV5-1 and TRBJ2-2; 10 positions agree with TRBD2. The receptor was isolated from a male donor with ankylosing spondylitis or in good health (not recorded which). Sequencing used blood. The CDR3 sequence: CASSPVAGGTGELFF. The CDR3 bases are TGCGCCAGCAGCCCCGTAGCGGGAGGAACCGGGGAGCTGTTTTTT.